This T cell receptor beta chain derives from a study of PD-1 blockade in classical Hodgkin lymphoma (dated by TCRdb to the early 2020s). With regard to the full study: Nivolumab dosing was 3 mg/kg intravenously every 2 weeks, continuing until either disease progression or unacceptable toxicity. The study used CyTOF and TCR beta sequencing to define a peripheral blood immune signature of response to PD-1 blockade in classical Hodgkin lymphoma. Summary of the overall study and its limitations: Only a single clinical trial cohort was studied, and what caused the repertoire differences, possibly disease activity or prior therapy, remained undefined. Trial patients achieving complete response had baseline diversity similar to newly diagnosed patients, whereas partial responders and progressors had significantly lower diversity. Lower diversity was observed in patients in whom nivolumab was started less than 1 year after ASCT, and these patients were excluded from later analyses so that confounding by immune reconstitution would be avoided. CD4+ but not CD8+ TCR diversity rose significantly by C4D1 (p=0.0027 vs p=0.16), most apparent in complete responders (p=0.02). Baseline TCR diversity was reported to be lower in newly diagnosed patients than in healthy donors and to be lower still in relapsed/refractory patients.

The Qiagen DNeasy kit was used to extract genomic DNA from unsorted PBMCs and from the negatively selected CD4+ and CD8+ fractions. TCR beta CDR3 regions were subjected to amplification by immunoSEQ multiplex PCR with primers that anneal to V and J segments. A synthetic immune receptor repertoire was used to minimize amplification bias, and any remaining bias was removed computationally after sequencing. As for the original processing: Repertoire diversity was quantified as the Shannon entropy index using custom Python scripts. The unsorted, CD4+ and CD8+ repertoires were each analyzed separately, with the exception of combined analyses, where CD4+ and CD8+ sequences were merged in silico. A clone was considered expanded if an increase in frequency of at least 2-fold after treatment relative to C1D1 was found, and a pseudocount of 0.5 was applied to clones undetected at baseline. Singleton clones were defined as clones with 0 or 1 copy at C1D1, and non-singleton clones were defined as clones with 2 or more copies. By matching protein sequences in sorted samples from the same patient, clones expanded in unsorted samples were annotated as CD4+, CD8+ or unknown. Wilcoxon tests were applied to paired samples to test diversity changes from C1D1 to C4D1. The immuneACCESS repertoire file appears here via TCRdb, limited to in-frame rearrangements. These files lack a portion of the clones; in checked studies, under half of the deficit traces to unresolved V genes, and the cause of the others is not known. V, J and clone size derive from that table, while D and trimming were established from the DNA sequence. This sample has around 12,000 clones in its table, and roughly 90% of those were observed once. 0.5% to 0.65% of the sample goes to the ten largest clones.

About this clone: No cognate antigen has been identified for it. No base qualities exist here, and no much larger clone lies one base off it.

The label giving this sample's time point can be read as: cycle 1 day 1 (C1D1), immediately before nivolumab initiation. Relapse after autologous stem cell transplantation had occurred in all trial patients, and cohorts A, B and C were distinguished by prior brentuximab vedotin exposure. CD4+ T cells were purified from thawed PBMCs by magnetic negative selection with a Miltenyi CD4+ T cell isolation kit. The trial cohort included roughly 60 patients with relapsed/refractory classical Hodgkin lymphoma, and each patient had a best overall response of complete response, partial response or progressive disease. In the multi-cohort phase II CheckMate 205 trial, trial patients received single-agent nivolumab. An independent review committee assessed best overall response by applying the 2007 International Working Group response criteria. Trial PBMCs were collected immediately before nivolumab initiation (C1D1) and during therapy at cycle 2 day 1 and cycle 4 day 1. Peripheral blood was collected in 8 mL Vacutainer Cell Preparation Tubes, from which PBMCs were isolated by centrifugation and then cryopreserved. Purified CD4+ and CD8+ fractions were prepared only for cases where an additional PBMC sample was available. Magnetically labelled cells were removed on LS columns in a quadroMACS separator, and the flow-through was retained as the purified fraction.

Ends trimmed: V by 1 base, J by 5 bases; bases unmatched to a gene: 7. The germline V gene (reference sequence) supplies CDR1 SEHNR and CDR2 FQNEAQ. From its cysteine to its phenylalanine, the CDR3 spans 15 amino acids. The read is trimmed to its CDR3 DNA, 45 bases read in frame from base 1. The TCR comes from a human donor with classical Hodgkin lymphoma. The V gene is TRBV7-9 and the J gene is TRBJ2-5, with 7 bases aligning to TRBD2. The input for sequencing was CD4+ T cells from blood, taken at baseline. Here is the DNA: TGTGCCAGCAGCTTAGGGCGGGGGAGAATGGAGACCCAGTACTTC. The resulting protein is CASSLGRGRMETQYF.